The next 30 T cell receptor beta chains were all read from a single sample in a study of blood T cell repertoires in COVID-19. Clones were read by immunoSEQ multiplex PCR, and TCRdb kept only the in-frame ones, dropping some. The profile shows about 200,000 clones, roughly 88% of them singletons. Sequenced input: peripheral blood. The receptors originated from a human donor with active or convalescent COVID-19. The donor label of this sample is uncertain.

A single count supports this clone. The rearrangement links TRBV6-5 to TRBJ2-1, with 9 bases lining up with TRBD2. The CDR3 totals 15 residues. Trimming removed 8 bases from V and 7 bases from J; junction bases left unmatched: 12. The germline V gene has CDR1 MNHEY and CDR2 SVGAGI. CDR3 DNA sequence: TGTGCCAGCGCCGCAGCTAGCGGGATTACGAATGAGCAGTTCTTC. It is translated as CASAAASGITNEQFF.

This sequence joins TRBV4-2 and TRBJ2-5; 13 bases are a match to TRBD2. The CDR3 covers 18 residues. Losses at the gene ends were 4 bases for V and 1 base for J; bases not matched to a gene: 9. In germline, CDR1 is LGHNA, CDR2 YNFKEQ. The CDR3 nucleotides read TGTGCCAGCAGCCCAGGGGAGACTAGCGGGGGGCCCCAAGAGACCCAGTACTTC. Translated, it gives CASSPGETSGGPQETQYF.

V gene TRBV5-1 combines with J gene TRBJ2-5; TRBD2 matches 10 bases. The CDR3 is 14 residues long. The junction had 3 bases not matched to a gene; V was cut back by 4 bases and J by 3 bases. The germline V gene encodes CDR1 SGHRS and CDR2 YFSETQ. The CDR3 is CASSPLAGEETQYF. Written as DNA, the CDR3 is TGCGCCAGCAGCCCTCTAGCGGGGGAAGAGACCCAGTACTTC.

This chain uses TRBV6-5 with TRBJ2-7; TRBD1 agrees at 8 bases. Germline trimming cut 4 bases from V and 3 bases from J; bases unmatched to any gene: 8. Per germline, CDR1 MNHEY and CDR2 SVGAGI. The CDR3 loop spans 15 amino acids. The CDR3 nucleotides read TGTGCCAGCAGTTCCGACCGGACAGGGAGCTACGAGCAGTACTTC. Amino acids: CASSSDRTGSYEQYF.

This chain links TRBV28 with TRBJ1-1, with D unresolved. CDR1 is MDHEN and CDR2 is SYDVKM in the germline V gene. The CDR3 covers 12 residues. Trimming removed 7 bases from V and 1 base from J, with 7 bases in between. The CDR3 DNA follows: TGTGCCAGCATGTCCCAGAACACTGAAGCTTTCTTT. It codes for CASMSQNTEAFF.

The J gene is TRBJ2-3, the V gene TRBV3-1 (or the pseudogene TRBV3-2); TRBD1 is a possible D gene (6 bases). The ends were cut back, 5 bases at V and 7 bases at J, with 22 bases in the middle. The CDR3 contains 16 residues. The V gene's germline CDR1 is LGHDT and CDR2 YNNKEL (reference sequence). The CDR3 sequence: CASSSGHSGAGYTQYF. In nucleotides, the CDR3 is TGTGCCAGCAGCTCCGGCCACTCAGGGGCCGGGTATACGCAGTATTTT.

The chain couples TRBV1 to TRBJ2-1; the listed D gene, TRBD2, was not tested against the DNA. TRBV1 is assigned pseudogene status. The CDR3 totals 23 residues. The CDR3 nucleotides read TGCACCAGCAGCTCTGGACAGGGGACTAGCGGGAGGGCGCGGATAGCGGCCTACAATGAGCAGTTCTTC. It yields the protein CTSSSGQGTSGRARIAAYNEQFF.

CDR3 in DNA: TGCGCCAGCAGCTTGGTTGGGACTCACGGACTAGCCTCAGATACGCAGTATTTT. It specifies CASSLVGTHGLASDTQYF. This rearrangement joins TRBV5-1 to TRBJ2-3; 8 bases map to TRBD2. This CDR3 comprises 18 residues. Germline V CDR1 and CDR2: SGHRS, YFSETQ. V trimming: 0 bases; J trimming: 4 bases; junction bases outside the gene matches: 13.

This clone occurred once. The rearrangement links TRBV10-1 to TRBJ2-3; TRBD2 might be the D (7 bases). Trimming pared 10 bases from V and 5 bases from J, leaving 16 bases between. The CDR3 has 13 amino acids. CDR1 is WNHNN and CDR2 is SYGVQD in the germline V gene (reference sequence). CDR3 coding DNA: TGCGCCACAGCACAGGGAGGGAGAGATACGCAGTATTTT. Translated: CATAQGGRDTQYF.

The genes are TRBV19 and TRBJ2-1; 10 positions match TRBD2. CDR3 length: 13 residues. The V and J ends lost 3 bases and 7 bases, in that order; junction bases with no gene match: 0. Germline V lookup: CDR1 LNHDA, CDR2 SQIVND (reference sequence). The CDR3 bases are TGTGCCAGTAGTATGGGACTAGCGAATGAGCAGTTCTTC. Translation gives CASSMGLANEQFF.

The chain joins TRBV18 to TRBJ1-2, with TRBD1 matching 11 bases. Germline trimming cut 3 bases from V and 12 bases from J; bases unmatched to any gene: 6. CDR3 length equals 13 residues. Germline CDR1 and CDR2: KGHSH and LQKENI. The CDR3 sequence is CASSPRDRGIDTF. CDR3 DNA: TGTGCCAGCTCACCCCGGGACAGGGGGATTGACACCTTC.

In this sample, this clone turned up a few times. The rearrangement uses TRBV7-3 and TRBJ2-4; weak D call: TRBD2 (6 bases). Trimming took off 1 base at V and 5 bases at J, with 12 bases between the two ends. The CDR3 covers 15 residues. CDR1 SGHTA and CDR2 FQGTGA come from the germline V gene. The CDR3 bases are TGTGCCAGCAGCTTAAGCCGGGGGATCGAAAACATTCAGTACTTC. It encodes CASSLSRGIENIQYF.

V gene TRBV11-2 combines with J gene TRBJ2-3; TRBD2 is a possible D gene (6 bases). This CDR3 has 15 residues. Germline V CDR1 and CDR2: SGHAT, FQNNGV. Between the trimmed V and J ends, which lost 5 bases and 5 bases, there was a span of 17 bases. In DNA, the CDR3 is TGTGCCAGCAGCGCGGGGCGGGCGGTGAAAGATACGCAGTATTTT. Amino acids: CASSAGRAVKDTQYF.

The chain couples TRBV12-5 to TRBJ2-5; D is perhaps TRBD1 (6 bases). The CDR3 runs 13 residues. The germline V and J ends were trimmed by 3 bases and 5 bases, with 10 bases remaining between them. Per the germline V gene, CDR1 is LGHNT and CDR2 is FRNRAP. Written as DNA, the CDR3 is TGTGCTAGTGGTTTACAGGGCGGGGAGACCCAGTACTTC. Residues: CASGLQGGETQYF.

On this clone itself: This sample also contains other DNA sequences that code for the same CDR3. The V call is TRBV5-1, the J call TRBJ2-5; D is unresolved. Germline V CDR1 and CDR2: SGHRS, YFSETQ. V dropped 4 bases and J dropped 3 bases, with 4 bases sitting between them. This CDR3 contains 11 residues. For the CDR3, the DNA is TGCGCCAGCAGCCTTAAAGAGACCCAGTACTTC. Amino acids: CASSLKETQYF.

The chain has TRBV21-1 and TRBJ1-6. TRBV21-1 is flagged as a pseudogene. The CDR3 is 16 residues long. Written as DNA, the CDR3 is TGTGCCAGCATCCCGGGCTTGGAGGGAGTAAATTCACCCCTCCACTTT. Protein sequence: CASIPGLEGVNSPLHF.

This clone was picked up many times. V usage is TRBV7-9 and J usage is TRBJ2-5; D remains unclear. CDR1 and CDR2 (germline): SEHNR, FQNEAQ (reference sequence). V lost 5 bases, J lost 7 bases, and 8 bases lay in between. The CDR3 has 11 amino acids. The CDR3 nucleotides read TGTGCCAGCAGCCTCCTTCTGACCCAGTACTTC. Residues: CASSLLLTQYF.

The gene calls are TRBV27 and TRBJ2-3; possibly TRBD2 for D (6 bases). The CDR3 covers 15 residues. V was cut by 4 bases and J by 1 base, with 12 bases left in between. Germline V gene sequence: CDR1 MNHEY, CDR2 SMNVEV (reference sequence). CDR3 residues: CASSWAVAGTDTQYF. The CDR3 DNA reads TGTGCCAGCAGTTGGGCGGTAGCGGGCACAGATACGCAGTATTTT.

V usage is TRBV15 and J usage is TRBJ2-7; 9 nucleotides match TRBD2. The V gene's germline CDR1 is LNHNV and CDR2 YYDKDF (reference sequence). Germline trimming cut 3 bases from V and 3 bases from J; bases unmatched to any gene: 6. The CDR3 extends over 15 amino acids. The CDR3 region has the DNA TGTGCCACCAGCAGGGCCGGGACTAGCATCTACGAGCAGTACTTC. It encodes CATSRAGTSIYEQYF. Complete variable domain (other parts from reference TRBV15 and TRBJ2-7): DAMVIQNPRYQVTQFGKPVTLSCSQTLNHNVMYWYQQKSSQAPKLLFHYYDKDFNNEADTPDNFQSRRPNTSFCFLDIRSPGLGDTAMYLCATSRAGTSIYEQYFGPGTRLTVT.

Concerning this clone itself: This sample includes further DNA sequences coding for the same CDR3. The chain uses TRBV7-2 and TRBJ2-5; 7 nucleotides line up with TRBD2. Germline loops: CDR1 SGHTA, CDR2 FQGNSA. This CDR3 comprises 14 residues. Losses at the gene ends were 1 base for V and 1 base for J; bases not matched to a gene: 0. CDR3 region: CASSLGGSQETQYF. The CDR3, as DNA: TGTGCCAGCAGCTTAGGCGGGAGCCAAGAGACCCAGTACTTC.

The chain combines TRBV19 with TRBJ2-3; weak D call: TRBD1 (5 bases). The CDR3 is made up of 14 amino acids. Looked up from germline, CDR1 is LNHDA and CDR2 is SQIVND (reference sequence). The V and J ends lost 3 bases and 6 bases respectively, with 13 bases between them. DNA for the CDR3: TGTGCCAGTAGTATGGTAGGGGTTGATGATACGCAGTATTTT. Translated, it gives CASSMVGVDDTQYF.

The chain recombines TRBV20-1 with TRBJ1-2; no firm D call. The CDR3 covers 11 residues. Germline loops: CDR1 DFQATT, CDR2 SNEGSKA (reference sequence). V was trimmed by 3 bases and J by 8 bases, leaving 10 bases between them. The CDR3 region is CSASPSGGYTF. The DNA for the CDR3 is TGCAGTGCTAGCCCCTCGGGGGGCTACACCTTC.

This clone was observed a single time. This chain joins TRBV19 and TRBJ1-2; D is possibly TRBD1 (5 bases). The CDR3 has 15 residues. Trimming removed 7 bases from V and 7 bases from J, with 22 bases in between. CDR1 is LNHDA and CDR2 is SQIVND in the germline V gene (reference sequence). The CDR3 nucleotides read TGTGCCAGTACCCTTGAGACAGCCGATATAGGTGGCTACACCTTC. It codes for CASTLETADIGGYTF.

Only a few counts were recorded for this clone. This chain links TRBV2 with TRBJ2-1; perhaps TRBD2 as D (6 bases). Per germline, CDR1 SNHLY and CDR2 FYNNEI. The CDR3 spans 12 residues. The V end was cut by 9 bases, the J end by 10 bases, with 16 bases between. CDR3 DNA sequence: TGTGCCAGAGAACTACGGACTAACGAGCAGTTCTTC. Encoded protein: CARELRTNEQFF. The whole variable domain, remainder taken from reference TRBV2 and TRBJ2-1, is EPEVTQTPSHQVTQMGQEVILRCVPISNHLYFYWYRQILGQKVEFLVSFYNNEISEKSEIFDDQFSVERPDGSNFTLKIRSTKLEDSAMYFCARELRTNEQFFGPGTRLTVL.

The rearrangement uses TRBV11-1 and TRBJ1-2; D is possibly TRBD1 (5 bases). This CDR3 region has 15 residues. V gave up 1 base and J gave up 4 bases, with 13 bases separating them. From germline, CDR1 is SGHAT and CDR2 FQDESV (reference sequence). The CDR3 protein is CASSLGPTGLYGYTF. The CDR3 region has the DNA TGTGCCAGCAGCTTAGGGCCAACAGGCCTCTATGGCTACACCTTC.

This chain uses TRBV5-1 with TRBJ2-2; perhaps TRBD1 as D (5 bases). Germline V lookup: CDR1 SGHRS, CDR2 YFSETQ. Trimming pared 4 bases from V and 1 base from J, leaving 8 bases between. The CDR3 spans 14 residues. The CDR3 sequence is CASSPQGNTGELFF. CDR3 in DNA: TGCGCCAGCAGCCCGCAGGGGAACACCGGGGAGCTGTTTTTT. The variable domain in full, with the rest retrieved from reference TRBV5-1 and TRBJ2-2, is KAGVTQTPRYLIKTRGQQVTLSCSPISGHRSVSWYQQTPGQGLQFLFEYFSETQRNKGNFPGRFSGRQFSNSRSEMNVSTLELGDSALYLCASSPQGNTGELFFGEGSRLTVL.

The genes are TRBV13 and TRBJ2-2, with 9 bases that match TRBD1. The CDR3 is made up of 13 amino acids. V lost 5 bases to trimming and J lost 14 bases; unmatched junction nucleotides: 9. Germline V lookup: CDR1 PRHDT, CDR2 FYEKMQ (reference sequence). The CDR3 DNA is TGTGCCAGCAGCACAAAGGGACAGGGAAGACTGTTTTTT. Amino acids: CASSTKGQGRLFF.

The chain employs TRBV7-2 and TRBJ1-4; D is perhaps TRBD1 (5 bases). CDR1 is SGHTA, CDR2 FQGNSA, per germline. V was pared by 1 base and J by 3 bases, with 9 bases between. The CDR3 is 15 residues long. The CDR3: CASSLVGAANEKLFF. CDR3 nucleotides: TGTGCCAGCAGCTTAGTAGGGGCAGCTAATGAAAAACTGTTTTTT.

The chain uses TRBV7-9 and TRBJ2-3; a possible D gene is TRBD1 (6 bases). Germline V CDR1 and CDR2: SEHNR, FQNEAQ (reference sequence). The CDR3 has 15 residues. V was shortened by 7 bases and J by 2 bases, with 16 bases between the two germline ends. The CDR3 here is CASTPPQGNTDTQYF. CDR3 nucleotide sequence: TGTGCCAGCACCCCACCACAGGGAAACACAGATACGCAGTATTTT.

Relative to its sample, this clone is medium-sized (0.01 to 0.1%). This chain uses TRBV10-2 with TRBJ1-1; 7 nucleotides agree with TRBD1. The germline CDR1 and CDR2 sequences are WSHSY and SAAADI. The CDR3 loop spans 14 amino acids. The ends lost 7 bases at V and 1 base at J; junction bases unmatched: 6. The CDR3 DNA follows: TGCGCCAGCACTGCGGGGACAGCGAACACTGAAGCTTTCTTT. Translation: CASTAGTANTEAFF.